This T cell receptor (beta chain) was sequenced during a study of a mutant IDH1 vaccine in newly diagnosed glioma. In the study overall: A roughly 60% male, approximately 38% female split and a mean age of roughly 44 years characterized treated patients. Receipt of radiotherapy, temozolomide, or both preceded the study, and most received both. Study results and limitations: Vaccination induced immune responses in about 93% of patients.

Stated time point: baseline, week 1 (first vaccination visit). As to treatment: pre-vaccination baseline after standard-of-care therapy. There were new WHO grade 3 or 4 astrocytomas in the donors, and these were IDH1-mutant and ATRX-lost. Assay: immunoSEQ multiplex PCR; the TCRdb copy retains only in-frame clones and omits some. The table records about 24,000 clones, approximately 89% of them present only once. Concerning this clone: Its antigen is currently unknown.

This CDR3 spans 12 amino acids. Germline CDR1 is SNHLY and CDR2 is FYNNEI. The V gene lost 5 bases and the J gene lost 4 bases, with 8 bases spanning the gap. The specimen comprised PBMCs, sampled from a glioma patient treated with radiotherapy, temozolomide or both. The chain combines TRBV2 with TRBJ1-1, with a tentative D call TRBD1 (5 bases). The origin of this receptor is a young man with glioma. CDR3 sequence (DNA): TGTGCCAGCAGTTTCGGGGCCACTGAAGCTTTCTTT. It codes for CASSFGATEAFF.